This T cell receptor beta chain was captured by sequencing in a study of T cells expressing NK-cell markers. Germline V gene data show CDR1 as DFQATT and CDR2 as SNEGSKA (reference sequence). The CDR3 is made up of 17 amino acids. As the method of synthesis, 5'RACE template switching with UMIs yielded TCR beta cDNA. TCRdb re-called the 5' RACE reads, yielding one record per CDR3 amino acid sequence without DNA. The sample holds about 110,000 distinct CDR3 sequences. This rearrangement joins TRBV20-1 to TRBJ2-5; TCRdb reports TRBD2, a call that lacks DNA to check it against. Sequencing was carried out using blood T cells: a sorted CD56 or NKG2C T cell subset, CD4+ or CD8+ T cells, or bulk PBMC T cells (not recorded which). The clonotype was recovered from a woman aged 18 to 75 in good health. This CDR3 reads CSASLGLAGDSRETQYF.